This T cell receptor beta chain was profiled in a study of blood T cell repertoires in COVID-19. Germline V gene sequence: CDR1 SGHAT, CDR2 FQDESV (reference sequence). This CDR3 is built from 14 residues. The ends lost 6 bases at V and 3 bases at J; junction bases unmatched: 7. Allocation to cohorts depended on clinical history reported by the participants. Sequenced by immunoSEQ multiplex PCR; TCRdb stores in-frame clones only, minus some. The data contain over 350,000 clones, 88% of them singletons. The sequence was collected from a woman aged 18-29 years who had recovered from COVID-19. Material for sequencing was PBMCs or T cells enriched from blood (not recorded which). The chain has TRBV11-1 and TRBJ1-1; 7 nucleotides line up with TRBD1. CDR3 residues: CASRGNRGDTEAFF. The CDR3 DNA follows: TGTGCCAGCAGGGGGAACAGGGGTGACACTGAAGCTTTCTTT. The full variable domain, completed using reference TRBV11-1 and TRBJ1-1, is EAEVAQSPRYKITEKSQAVAFWCDPISGHATLYWYRQILGQGPELLVQFQDESVVDDSQLPKDRFSAERLKGVDSTLKIQPAELGDSAMYLCASRGNRGDTEAFFGQGTRLTVV.